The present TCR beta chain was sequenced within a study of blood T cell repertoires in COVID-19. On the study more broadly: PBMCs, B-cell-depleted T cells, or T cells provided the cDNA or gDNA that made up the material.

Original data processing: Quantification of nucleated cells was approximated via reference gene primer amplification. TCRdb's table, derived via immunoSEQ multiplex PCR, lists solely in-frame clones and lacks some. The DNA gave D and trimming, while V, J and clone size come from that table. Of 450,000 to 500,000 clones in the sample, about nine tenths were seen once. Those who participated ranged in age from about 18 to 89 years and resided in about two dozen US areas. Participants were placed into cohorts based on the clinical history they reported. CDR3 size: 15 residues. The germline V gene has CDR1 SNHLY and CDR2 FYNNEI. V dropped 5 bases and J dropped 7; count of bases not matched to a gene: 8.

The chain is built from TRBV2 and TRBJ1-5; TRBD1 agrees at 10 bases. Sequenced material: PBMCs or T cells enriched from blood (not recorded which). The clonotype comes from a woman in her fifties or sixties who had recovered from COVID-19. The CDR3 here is CASSPIGTGAQPQHF. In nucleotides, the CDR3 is TGTGCCAGCAGTCCCATCGGGACAGGGGCCCAGCCCCAGCATTTT.